This T cell receptor beta chain came from a study of early T cells in non-severe SARS-CoV-2 infection. Study-level background: Chains were unpaired, as sequencing was done on bulk RNA from unsorted whole blood.

One entry per CDR3 protein results from TCRdb running MiXCR on the 5' RACE reads. In the table there are roughly 53,000 distinct CDR3 sequences, about a tenth of which are singletons. This clonotype was counted only a few times. The CDR3 loop spans 14 amino acids. The V end was cut by 5 bases, the J end by 7 bases, with 14 bases between. The germline V gene has CDR1 MNHEY and CDR2 SVGEGT. The sequenced material came from whole blood. This chain joins TRBV6-2 or TRBV6-3 and TRBJ2-2; D may be TRBD2 (5 bases). The receptor comes from an adult who was a healthcare worker with PCR-confirmed SARS-CoV-2 infection or an uninfected control (not recorded which). CDR3 sequence reads: CASSTGLHVGELFF. In DNA, the CDR3 is TGTGCCAGCAGTACCGGACTTCATGTCGGGGAGCTGTTTTTT.